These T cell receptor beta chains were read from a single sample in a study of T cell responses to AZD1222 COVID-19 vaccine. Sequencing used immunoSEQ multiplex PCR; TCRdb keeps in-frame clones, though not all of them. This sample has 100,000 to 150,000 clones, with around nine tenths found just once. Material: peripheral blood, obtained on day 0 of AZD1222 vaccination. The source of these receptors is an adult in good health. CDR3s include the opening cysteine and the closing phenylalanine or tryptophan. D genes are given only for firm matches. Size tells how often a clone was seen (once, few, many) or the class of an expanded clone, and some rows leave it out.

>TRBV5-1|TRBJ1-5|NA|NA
CASSLGGDSNQPQHF
TGCGCCAGCAGCTTGGGAGGGGATAGCAATCAGCCCCAGCATTTT
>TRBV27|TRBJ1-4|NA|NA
CASSRDGVVEKLFF
TGTGCCAGCAGCCGCGACGGGGTGGTGGAAAAACTGTTTTTT
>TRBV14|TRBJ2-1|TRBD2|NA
CASSQVTGTSAASEVF
TGTGCCAGCAGCCAAGTAACTGGGACTAGCGCGGCTTCGGAGGTCTTC
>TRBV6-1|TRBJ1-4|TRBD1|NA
CASSEVSPGRGRREKLFF
TGTGCCAGCAGTGAAGTATCCCCAGGCAGGGGGCGGAGGGAAAAACTGTTTTTT
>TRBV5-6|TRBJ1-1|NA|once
CASSSATEAFF
TGTGCCAGCAGCTCGGCCACTGAAGCTTTCTTT
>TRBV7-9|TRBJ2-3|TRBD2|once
CASSLNPVAGRDTDTQYF
TGTGCCAGCAGCTTAAACCCCGTAGCAGGGAGGGATACAGATACGCAGTATTTT
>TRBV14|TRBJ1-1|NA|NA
CASSLRTGFEAFF
TGTGCCAGCAGCCTTAGAACGGGATTTGAAGCTTTCTTT
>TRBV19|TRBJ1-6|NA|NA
CASSAYSQLKNSPLHF
TGTGCCAGTAGTGCCTACAGCCAGCTAAAGAATTCACCCCTCCACTTT
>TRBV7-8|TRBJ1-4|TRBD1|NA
CASSQDRGREKLFF
TGTGCCAGCAGTCAGGACAGGGGGCGTGAAAAACTGTTTTTT
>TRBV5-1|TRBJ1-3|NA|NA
CASSLVASAGNTIYF
TGCGCCAGCAGCTTGGTGGCCAGTGCGGGAAACACCATATATTTT
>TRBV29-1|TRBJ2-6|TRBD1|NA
CSVVTQGLPSSGANVLTF
TGCAGCGTCGTTACACAGGGGTTACCGAGCTCTGGGGCCAACGTCCTGACTTTC
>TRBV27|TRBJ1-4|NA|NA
CASGLGAGQEMFF
TGTGCCAGCGGCCTTGGAGCAGGGCAGGAAATGTTTTTT
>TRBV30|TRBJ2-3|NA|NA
CAWSVHLTDTQYF
TGTGCCTGGAGTGTACACCTCACAGATACGCAGTATTTT
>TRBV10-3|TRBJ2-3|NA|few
CATTGSREDTQYF
TGTGCCACTACCGGGTCCCGAGAGGATACGCAGTATTTT
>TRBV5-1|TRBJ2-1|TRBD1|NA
CASSRDHLDRVSYNEQFF
TGCGCCAGCAGCCGCGACCACCTAGACAGGGTATCCTACAATGAGCAGTTCTTC
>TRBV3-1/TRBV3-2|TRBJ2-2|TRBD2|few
CASSQTSGGTNTGELFF
TGTGCCAGCAGCCAAACCAGCGGGGGGACGAACACCGGGGAGCTGTTTTTT
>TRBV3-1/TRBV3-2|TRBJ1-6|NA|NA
CASSQDLDSPLHF
TGTGCCAGCAGCCAAGATCTAGATTCACCCCTCCACTTT